Presented here are 23 T cell receptor beta chains from one specimen sequenced in a study of cytomegalovirus exposure and HLA in healthy donors. PCR used 60 Vbeta primers and 13 Jbeta primers. Clones were sequenced by immunoSEQ multiplex PCR, and TCRdb holds only the in-frame ones, with some missing. The sample includes under 200,000 clones, roughly 80% of them seen just once. Sequencing was carried out using PBMCs. These receptors originate from a female donor in good health and CMV-seronegative.

Only a few counts were recorded for this clone. The chain has TRBV19 and TRBJ1-2, with no clear D. Germline assignment: CDR1 LNHDA and CDR2 SQIVND (reference sequence). The length of the CDR3 is 16 residues. Trimming pared 5 bases from V and 0 bases from J, leaving 16 bases between. The CDR3 is CASSPAHIGANYGYTF. Here the CDR3 DNA reads TGTGCCAGTAGTCCGGCCCACATCGGAGCTAACTATGGCTACACCTTC.

The chain combines TRBV4-1 with TRBJ1-1; the D gene is possibly TRBD1 (6 bases). This CDR3 is built from 16 residues. The germline V gene encodes CDR1 MGHRA and CDR2 YSYEKL. Trimming pared 8 bases from V and 0 bases from J, leaving 19 bases between. This CDR3 is CASAKQGPPMNTEAFF. CDR3 in DNA: TGCGCCAGCGCGAAACAGGGTCCCCCGATGAACACTGAAGCTTTCTTT.

This chain uses TRBV19 with TRBJ2-7, with no clear D. CDR1 and CDR2 from the germline V gene are LNHDA and SQIVND (reference sequence). V gave up 0 bases and J gave up 2 bases, with 8 bases separating them. The CDR3 loop spans 14 amino acids. The CDR3 here is CASSIDGGTYEQYF. The CDR3 nucleotides are TGTGCCAGTAGTATAGATGGCGGTACCTACGAGCAGTACTTC.

This rearrangement joins TRBV5-1 to TRBJ2-2; D remains unclear. The V gene lost 1 base and the J gene lost 0 bases, with 10 bases spanning the gap. The CDR3 contains 16 residues. CDR1 is SGHRS and CDR2 is YFSETQ in the germline V gene. The CDR3 nucleotides read TGCGCCAGCAGCTTGATAGATACTGCGAACACCGGGGAGCTGTTTTTT. Its protein product is CASSLIDTANTGELFF.

DNA of the CDR3: TGTGCCAGCTCACCCCCGACAGGGGTCAGCACTGAAGCTTTCTTT. Amino acids: CASSPPTGVSTEAFF. The chain combines TRBV18 with TRBJ1-1; TRBD1 matches 8 bases. Unmatched junction bases numbered 7, after V lost 3 bases and J lost 4 bases. The germline V gene encodes CDR1 KGHSH and CDR2 LQKENI. CDR3 length equals 15 residues.

This chain joins TRBV29-1 and TRBJ2-1, with TRBD2 identical over 10 bases. The germline CDR1 and CDR2 sequences are SQVTM and ANQGSEA. Trimming cost V 3 bases and J 9 bases; bases outside gene matches: 8. The length of the CDR3 is 14 residues. CDR3 sequence reads: CSVEVAGGFGEQFF. The CDR3 DNA follows: TGCAGCGTTGAGGTAGCGGGAGGATTTGGTGAGCAGTTCTTC.

This chain uses TRBV27 with TRBJ2-7; 14 bases are shared with TRBD2. Germline assignment: CDR1 MNHEY and CDR2 SMNVEV (reference sequence). Trimming took 3 bases from V and 0 from J; bases not matched to a gene: 1. The CDR3 has 16 residues. The CDR3 spells CASSFGTSGSSYEQYF. Here the CDR3 DNA reads TGTGCCAGCAGTTTCGGGACTAGCGGGAGCTCCTACGAGCAGTACTTC.

In its sample, this clone was seen a few times. CDR3 coding DNA: TGCAGCGTTGAAGCCCCGGGAGCTTCCGACGAGCAGTACTTC. The encoded protein is CSVEAPGASDEQYF. The V and J genes are TRBV29-1 and TRBJ2-7; possibly TRBD2 for D (6 bases). The CDR3 length is 14 residues. Germline CDR1 reads SQVTM; CDR2 reads ANQGSEA. The V end was cut by 1 base, the J end by 5 bases, with 15 bases between.

The chain links TRBV28 to TRBJ1-1, with 11 bases matching TRBD1. CDR1 MDHEN and CDR2 SYDVKM come from the germline V gene. Germline trimming cut 3 bases from V and 7 bases from J; bases unmatched to any gene: 7. CDR3 length equals 15 residues. The CDR3 bases are TGTGCCAGCAGTTTGGGGACAGGGGGACTAGGTGAAGCTTTCTTT. It translates to CASSLGTGGLGEAFF.

CDR3 loop: CSVGSGGSGTGELFF. CDR3 DNA: TGCAGCGTAGGTAGCGGGGGGAGTGGCACCGGGGAGCTGTTTTTT. The chain recombines TRBV29-1 with TRBJ2-2, with 10 bases that match TRBD2. In germline, CDR1 is SQVTM, CDR2 ANQGSEA. The CDR3 totals 15 residues. V was pared by 6 bases and J by 4 bases, with 8 bases of the junction left unmatched.

CDR3 residues: CASRRQGAGNQPQHF. CDR3 sequence (DNA): TGTGCCAGTCGACGACAGGGGGCGGGCAATCAGCCCCAGCATTTT. This rearrangement joins TRBV28 to TRBJ1-5, with 10 bases fitting TRBD1. The CDR3 is 15 residues long. Germline-derived CDR1 and CDR2 are MDHEN and SYDVKM. V lost 9 bases to trimming and J lost 2 bases; unmatched junction nucleotides: 7. The entire variable domain, with the rest obtained from reference TRBV28 and TRBJ1-5, is as follows: DVKVTQSSRYLVKRTGEKVFLECVQDMDHENMFWYRQDPGLGLRLIYFSYDVKMKEKGDIPEGYSVSREKKERFSLILESASTNQTSMYLCASRRQGAGNQPQHFGDGTRLSIL.

This clone was counted a single time. The rearrangement joins TRBV19 to TRBJ2-2; 12 nucleotides match TRBD2. The V and J ends lost 5 bases and 6 bases, in that order; junction bases with no gene match: 7. Germline V gives CDR1 LNHDA, CDR2 SQIVND (reference sequence). There are 16 residues in the CDR3. CDR3 DNA: TGTGCCAGTAGTCATGGACTAGCGGGATCGGCCGGGGAGCTGTTTTTT. It yields the protein CASSHGLAGSAGELFF.

V is TRBV6-5 and J is TRBJ1-5, with TRBD1 identical over 9 bases. CDR3 length: 15 amino acids. The V segment lost 6 bases and the J segment 2 bases; nucleotides outside the gene matches: 5. Germline V gene data show CDR1 as MNHEY and CDR2 as SVGAGI. CDR3 coding DNA: TGTGCCAGCAGCTCAGACAGGGGGGGCAATCAGCCCCAGCATTTT. It encodes CASSSDRGGNQPQHF.

The rearrangement links TRBV27 to TRBJ1-1, with a tentative D call TRBD1 (5 bases). This CDR3 has 13 residues. Trimming removed 6 bases at V and 6 bases at J, with 14 bases between. CDR1 MNHEY and CDR2 SMNVEV come from the germline V gene (reference sequence). Here the CDR3 reads CASSFGAVAEAFF. The CDR3 DNA sequence: TGTGCCAGCAGCTTTGGGGCGGTGGCTGAAGCTTTCTTT.

The chain has TRBV4-3 and TRBJ1-2; 7 bases agree with TRBD1. Germline-derived CDR1 and CDR2 are LGHNA and YSLEER. The CDR3 length is 17 residues. J gave up 2 bases and V 6 bases, and 15 bases lay outside the gene matches. Here the CDR3 DNA reads TGCGCCAGCAGTCACCTGACCGGGACAGAGCTCAACTATGGCTACACCTTC. This codes for CASSHLTGTELNYGYTF.

This rearrangement joins TRBV6-5 to TRBJ2-7; D may be TRBD2 (6 bases). Germline V CDR1 and CDR2: MNHEY, SVGAGI. CDR3 size: 14 residues. V was cut by 5 bases and J by 2 bases, with 13 bases left in between. CDR3 coding DNA: TGTGCCAGCAGTGGACCAGCGGGCCCCTACGAGCAGTACTTC. Translation gives CASSGPAGPYEQYF.

V usage is TRBV9 and J usage is TRBJ1-6; no clear D gene. The germline V gene encodes CDR1 SGDLS and CDR2 YYNGEE. The CDR3 is 14 amino acids. The V end lost 0 bases, the J end lost 7 bases, and 8 bases lay between the germline ends. CDR3: CASSVEAGNSPLHF. CDR3 DNA sequence: TGTGCCAGCAGCGTAGAGGCGGGGAATTCACCCCTCCACTTT.

The rearrangement joins TRBV4-1 to TRBJ2-3; 10 bases match TRBD2. The CDR3 covers 20 residues. The junction had 14 bases not matched to a gene; V was cut back by 1 base and J by 1 base. The germline CDR1 and CDR2 sequences are MGHRA and YSYEKL. The CDR3 sequence is CASSQAFVAGGRLGTDTQYF. Written as DNA, the CDR3 is TGCGCCAGCAGCCAAGCGTTCGTAGCGGGGGGCCGTTTAGGCACAGATACGCAGTATTTT.

The chain joins TRBV30 to TRBJ1-2, with unresolved D. The CDR3 extends over 11 amino acids. V was trimmed by 0 bases and J by 7 bases, leaving 6 bases between them. Per the germline V gene, CDR1 is GTSNPN and CDR2 is SVGIG (reference sequence). CDR3 bases: TGTGCCTGGAGTGTACTAGCTGGCTACACCTTC. It encodes CAWSVLAGYTF. The whole variable domain, filled in from reference TRBV30 and TRBJ1-2, reads SQTIHQWPATLVQPVGSPLSLECTVEGTSNPNLYWYRQAAGRGLQLLFYSVGIGQISSEVPQNLSASRPQDRQFILSSKKLLLSDSGFYLCAWSVLAGYTFGSGTRLTVV.

In its sample, this clone was seen a few times. This chain links TRBV28 with TRBJ1-4; D unresolved. Trimming cost V 2 bases and J 0 bases, with 10 bases left between them. This CDR3 has 16 amino acids. Germline lookup yields CDR1 MDHEN and CDR2 SYDVKM. CDR3 region: CASSLRFGATNEKLFF. CDR3 nucleotide sequence: TGTGCCAGCAGTTTACGGTTCGGGGCAACTAATGAAAAACTGTTTTTT.

The chain employs TRBV14 and TRBJ2-7; 7 bases line up with TRBD1. Germline lookup yields CDR1 SGHDN and CDR2 FVKESK. V shed 0 bases and J 4 bases; nucleotides not matched to a gene: 6. The CDR3 has 15 amino acids. CDR3 region: CASSQEQGVRYEQYF. As DNA, the CDR3 is TGTGCCAGCAGCCAAGAGCAGGGGGTGCGTTACGAGCAGTACTTC.

This sequence joins TRBV14 and TRBJ1-1; D may be TRBD1 (5 bases). The CDR3 is 14 residues long. With 4 bases removed from V and 7 bases from J, the gap between germline ends came to 16 bases. Germline CDR1 and CDR2: SGHDN and FVKESK. The CDR3 DNA reads as TGTGCCAGCAGCCGGAGGAGGGGTGAAGGTGAAGCTTTCTTT. Translation: CASSRRRGEGEAFF.

Details on this clone: Different DNA sequences within this sample yield the same CDR3. This rearrangement joins TRBV5-6 to TRBJ1-2; perhaps TRBD1 as D (5 bases). Germline lookup yields CDR1 SGHDT and CDR2 YYEEEE. This CDR3 is built from 13 residues. The ends were cut back, 0 bases at V and 3 bases at J, with 6 bases in the middle. The CDR3 here is CASSLDRYYGYTF. The CDR3 DNA reads as TGTGCCAGCAGCTTGGACAGGTACTATGGCTACACCTTC.